The rows below give T cell receptor beta chains drawn from one sample of a study of beta chain features in type 1 diabetes. Generated by immunoSEQ multiplex PCR, the TCRdb table keeps only in-frame clones and is missing some. This sample has under 300,000 clones, with approximately 13% found just once. The material sequenced was naive CD4+ T cells from blood. Source of these receptors: a man younger than 45 with type 1 diabetes. CDR3s include the opening cysteine and the closing phenylalanine or tryptophan. Fields, in order: V gene, CDR3 length, D gene, J gene, clone size, CDR3 DNA, CDR3 protein. The D gene is left open where the match is weak. The size field is filled for only some rows; it gives once, few, many or a size class.

V: TRBV6-1
length: 14
D: TRBD2
J: TRBJ2-3
size: .
DNA: TGTGCCAGCACTAGCGGGGGTAGCACAGATACGCAGTATTTT
CDR3: CASTSGGSTDTQYF

V: TRBV11-3
length: 14
D: TRBD2
J: TRBJ2-2
size: .
DNA: TGTGCCAGCAGCTTAGGGACTAGCGGCCGGGAGCTGTTTTTT
CDR3: CASSLGTSGRELFF

V: TRBV5-1
length: 17
D: TRBD1
J: TRBJ2-6
size: few
DNA: TGCGCCAGCAGCCCCCAGACAGGGGGCTCTGGGGCCAACGTCCTGACTTTC
CDR3: CASSPQTGGSGANVLTF

V: TRBV2
length: 14
D: TRBD1
J: TRBJ1-5
size: .
DNA: TGTGCCAGCAGTCCGGACAGGGGGGGTCAGCCCCAGCATTTT
CDR3: CASSPDRGGQPQHF

V: TRBV7-8
length: 13
D: .
J: TRBJ1-2
size: .
DNA: TGTGCCAGCAGCTTAGGCCGGGACTATGGCTACACCTTC
CDR3: CASSLGRDYGYTF

V: TRBV5-1
length: 15
D: TRBD2
J: TRBJ2-1
size: .
DNA: TGCGCCAGCAGCCTTCTAGCGGGGGTGATCAATGAGCAGTTCTTC
CDR3: CASSLLAGVINEQFF

V: TRBV5-1
length: 15
D: .
J: TRBJ1-5
size: .
DNA: TGCGCCAGCAGCTTTAACGGGGGTCAAGATCAGCCCCAGCATTTT
CDR3: CASSFNGGQDQPQHF

V: TRBV4-1
length: 15
D: .
J: TRBJ2-7
size: few
DNA: TGCGCCAGCAGCCAAGATAGGGCGGGGTCCTACGAGCAGTACTTC
CDR3: CASSQDRAGSYEQYF

V: TRBV4-1
length: 16
D: TRBD2
J: TRBJ2-2
size: few
DNA: TGCGCCAGCAGCCAAGATAACACTGCGGGGGCCGGGGAGCTGTTTTTT
CDR3: CASSQDNTAGAGELFF

V: TRBV20-1
length: 11
D: .
J: TRBJ2-7
size: .
DNA: TGCAGTGCTAGAGGAGACAGCGAGCAGTACTTC
CDR3: CSARGDSEQYF

V: TRBV18
length: 15
D: .
J: TRBJ2-6
size: few
DNA: TGTGCCAGCTCTTCGACTAGCTCTGGGGCCAACGTCCTGACTTTC
CDR3: CASSSTSSGANVLTF

V: TRBV6-6
length: 15
D: .
J: TRBJ2-1
size: few
DNA: TGTGCCAGCAGTTACGACAGGAGCTCCTACAATGAGCAGTTCTTC
CDR3: CASSYDRSSYNEQFF

V: TRBV20-1
length: 11
D: .
J: TRBJ1-1
size: few
DNA: TGCAGTGCCCCACAGGGCGCTGAAGCTTTCTTT
CDR3: CSAPQGAEAFF

V: TRBV5-1
length: 15
D: .
J: TRBJ2-6
size: few
DNA: TGCGCCAGCAGCTTCCGGAGTTCTGGGGCCAACGTCCTGACTTTC
CDR3: CASSFRSSGANVLTF

V: TRBV15
length: 14
D: TRBD1
J: TRBJ1-5
size: few
DNA: TGTGCCACCAGTATCGGACAGGGTATCGAGCCCCAGCATTTT
CDR3: CATSIGQGIEPQHF

V: TRBV2
length: 13
D: .
J: TRBJ1-5
size: .
DNA: TGTGCCAGCAGGACAGGCCTAAATCAGCCCCAGCATTTT
CDR3: CASRTGLNQPQHF

V: TRBV5-4
length: 15
D: TRBD1
J: TRBJ2-5
size: .
DNA: TGTGCCAGCAGGGGTGGACAGGGCCAGCAAGAGACCCAGTACTTC
CDR3: CASRGGQGQQETQYF

V: TRBV27
length: 14
D: .
J: TRBJ2-7
size: .
DNA: TGTGCCAGCAGTTTACTAGGACAGACCTACGAGCAGTACTTC
CDR3: CASSLLGQTYEQYF

V: TRBV2
length: 14
D: .
J: TRBJ1-5
size: few
DNA: TGTGCCAGCAGTGCCGCGGCAGATGATCAGCCCCAGCATTTT
CDR3: CASSAAADDQPQHF

V: TRBV5-1
length: 15
D: .
J: TRBJ2-6
size: few
DNA: TGCGCCAGCAGCTCCGGGTCCTCTGGGGCCAACGTCCTGACTTTC
CDR3: CASSSGSSGANVLTF

V: TRBV6-6
length: 15
D: .
J: TRBJ2-5
size: few
DNA: TGTGCCAGCAGTTCGCCGGGACTCCGCCAAGAGACCCAGTACTTC
CDR3: CASSSPGLRQETQYF

V: TRBV30
length: 13
D: .
J: TRBJ2-3
size: few
DNA: TGTGCCTGGAGTGAAGGGAGGAGGGATACGCAGTATTTT
CDR3: CAWSEGRRDTQYF

V: TRBV2
length: 13
D: .
J: TRBJ1-1
size: few
DNA: TGTGCCAGCCGGGAGCAGCCGAACACTGAAGCTTTCTTT
CDR3: CASREQPNTEAFF

V: TRBV5-1
length: 15
D: .
J: TRBJ2-1
size: few
DNA: TGCGCCAGCAGCTCTACAGGGCGGAACGGGGATGAGCAGTTCTTC
CDR3: CASSSTGRNGDEQFF

V: TRBV29-1
length: 13
D: TRBD1
J: TRBJ1-1
size: .
DNA: TGCAGCGTGGAACAGGGGGGTAACACTGAAGCTTTCTTT
CDR3: CSVEQGGNTEAFF

V: TRBV6-5
length: 14
D: .
J: TRBJ1-2
size: few
DNA: TGTGCCAGCAGTTCTAACCCGGGGGGTTATGGCTACACCTTC
CDR3: CASSSNPGGYGYTF

V: TRBV10-3
length: 13
D: .
J: TRBJ1-2
size: .
DNA: TGTGCCATCAGTGACCTCCAAGGGGGTGGCTACACCTTC
CDR3: CAISDLQGGGYTF

V: TRBV7-2
length: 16
D: TRBD1
J: TRBJ1-2
size: few
DNA: TGTGCCAGCAGCCTAACCGTCAACAGGGGGTCCTATGGCTACACCTTC
CDR3: CASSLTVNRGSYGYTF

V: TRBV2
length: 15
D: .
J: TRBJ1-5
size: .
DNA: TGTGCCAGCAGTGACTGGGCAGGGCTTGGCCAGCCCCAGCATTTT
CDR3: CASSDWAGLGQPQHF

V: TRBV5-4
length: 15
D: .
J: TRBJ2-4
size: few
DNA: TGTGCCAGCAGCTGGGCGCCGTCAGCCAAAAACATTCAGTACTTC
CDR3: CASSWAPSAKNIQYF

V: TRBV6-5
length: 13
D: .
J: TRBJ1-5
size: .
DNA: TGTGCCAGCAGTACAGGGTTAAATCAGCCCCAGCATTTT
CDR3: CASSTGLNQPQHF

V: TRBV30
length: 13
D: .
J: TRBJ2-5
size: .
DNA: TGTGCCTGGCGACCCAGCGGTGTAGAGACCCAGTACTTC
CDR3: CAWRPSGVETQYF

V: TRBV11-2
length: 14
D: .
J: TRBJ1-1
size: .
DNA: TGTGCCAGCAGCTTAGAGGGGGGGAGGCCTGAAGCTTTCTTT
CDR3: CASSLEGGRPEAFF

V: TRBV30
length: 16
D: .
J: TRBJ2-6
size: .
DNA: TGTGCCTGGAGTTTCTCCCGGAGCTCTGGGGCCAACGTCCTGACTTTC
CDR3: CAWSFSRSSGANVLTF

V: TRBV29-1
length: 12
D: .
J: TRBJ1-2
size: .
DNA: TGCAGCGTTGAAGCGAACTCTGCTGGCTACACCTTC
CDR3: CSVEANSAGYTF

V: TRBV29-1
length: 15
D: .
J: TRBJ2-3
size: few
DNA: TGCAGCGTTAGCCTCCGGGGATTGGGCACAGATACGCAGTATTTT
CDR3: CSVSLRGLGTDTQYF

V: TRBV5-8
length: 14
D: .
J: TRBJ1-2
size: .
DNA: TGTGCCAGCAGCTACCTTAGACAGGACTATGGCTACACCTTC
CDR3: CASSYLRQDYGYTF

V: TRBV19
length: 15
D: TRBD1
J: TRBJ2-6
size: few
DNA: TGTGCCAGTAGTAAAGGGGGCACAGGGGCCAACGTCCTGACTTTC
CDR3: CASSKGGTGANVLTF

V: TRBV4-1
length: 13
D: TRBD2
J: TRBJ2-5
size: few
DNA: TGCGCCAGCAGCCGAACGGGGGGGGAGACCCAGTACTTC
CDR3: CASSRTGGETQYF

V: TRBV6-5
length: 13
D: .
J: TRBJ1-2
size: .
DNA: TGTGCCAGCAGGGTCGGTCCTAACTATGGCTACACCTTC
CDR3: CASRVGPNYGYTF

V: TRBV7-2
length: 13
D: .
J: TRBJ2-5
size: few
DNA: TGTGCCAGCAGCTCCCAGGGTGGAGAGACCCAGTACTTC
CDR3: CASSSQGGETQYF

V: TRBV5-4
length: 13
D: .
J: TRBJ2-2
size: .
DNA: TGTGCCAGCAGAACAGCGAACACCGGGGAGCTATTTTTT
CDR3: CASRTANTGELFF

V: TRBV29-1
length: 12
D: .
J: TRBJ2-7
size: few
DNA: TGCAGCGTTACCGGGGGGCCCTACGAGCAGTACTTC
CDR3: CSVTGGPYEQYF

V: TRBV30
length: 13
D: TRBD1
J: TRBJ1-1
size: few
DNA: TGTGCCTGGGACAGGGTGTTGCTCACTGAAGCTTTCTTT
CDR3: CAWDRVLLTEAFF